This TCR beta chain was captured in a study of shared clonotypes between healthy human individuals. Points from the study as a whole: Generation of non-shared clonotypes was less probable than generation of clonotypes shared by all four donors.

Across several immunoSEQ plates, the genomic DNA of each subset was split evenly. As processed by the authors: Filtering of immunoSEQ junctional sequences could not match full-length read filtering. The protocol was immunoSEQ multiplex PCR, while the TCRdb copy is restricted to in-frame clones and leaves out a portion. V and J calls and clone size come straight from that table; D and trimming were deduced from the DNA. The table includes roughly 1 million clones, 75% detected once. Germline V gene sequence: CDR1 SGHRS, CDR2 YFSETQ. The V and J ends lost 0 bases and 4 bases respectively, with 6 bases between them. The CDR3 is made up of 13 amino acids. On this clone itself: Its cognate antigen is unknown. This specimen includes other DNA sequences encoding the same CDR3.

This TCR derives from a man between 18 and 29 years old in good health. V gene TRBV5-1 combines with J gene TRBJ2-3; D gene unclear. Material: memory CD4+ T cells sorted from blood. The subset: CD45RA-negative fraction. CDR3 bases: TGCGCCAGCAGCTTGGTTCTTTCAGATACGCAGTATTTT. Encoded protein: CASSLVLSDTQYF.